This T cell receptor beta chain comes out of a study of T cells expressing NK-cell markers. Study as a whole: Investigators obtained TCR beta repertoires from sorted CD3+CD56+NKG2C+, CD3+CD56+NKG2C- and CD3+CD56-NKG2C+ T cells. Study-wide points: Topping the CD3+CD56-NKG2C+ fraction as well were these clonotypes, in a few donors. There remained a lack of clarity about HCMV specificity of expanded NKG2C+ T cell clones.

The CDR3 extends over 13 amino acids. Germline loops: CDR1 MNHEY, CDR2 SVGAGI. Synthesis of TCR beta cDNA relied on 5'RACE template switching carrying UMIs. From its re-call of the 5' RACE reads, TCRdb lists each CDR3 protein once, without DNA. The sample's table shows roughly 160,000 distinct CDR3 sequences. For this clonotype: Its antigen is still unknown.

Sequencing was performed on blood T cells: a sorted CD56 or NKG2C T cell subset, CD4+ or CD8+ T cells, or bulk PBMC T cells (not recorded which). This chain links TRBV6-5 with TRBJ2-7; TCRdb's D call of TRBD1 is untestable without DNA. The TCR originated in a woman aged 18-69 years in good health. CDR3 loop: CASSSRTGGEQYF.